This TCR beta chain was identified during a study of radiation and T cells in renal cell carcinoma. Whole-study context: Nephrectomy followed 15 Gy stereotactic body radiation by 4 weeks.

This sample's time point: baseline pretreatment blood. Sample treatment: 15 Gy SBRT to primary tumor, nephrectomy 4 weeks later. Radiation-treated patients gave blood at baseline, week 2 and week 4. Trimming took off 6 bases at V and 1 base at J, with 6 bases between the two ends. The CDR3 is made up of 12 amino acids. The germline V gene has CDR1 MDHEN and CDR2 SYDVKM. Libraries were prepared by immunoSEQ multiplex PCR; TCRdb keeps only in-frame clonotypes and omits some of them. The sample holds some 150,000 clones, over 65% seen once. This clone was picked up a small number of times. The chain couples TRBV28 to TRBJ1-1, with no clear D. This clonotype was obtained from a woman aged 45 to 65 with renal cell carcinoma. The material sequenced was blood, taken from a patient whose treatment included radiotherapy and nephrectomy. This CDR3 is CASRDWNTEAFF. Here the CDR3 DNA reads TGTGCCAGCAGAGACTGGAACACTGAAGCTTTCTTT.